One and the same sample provided the 5 T cell receptor beta chains below, sequenced in a study of OX40 agonist ivuxolimab in advanced cancers. TCRdb keeps only in-frame clones here, not all; method: immunoSEQ multiplex PCR. The repertoire includes about 63,000 clones, 85% to 90% of them detected once, and 0.75% to 0.9% sits in the top ten. The source was CD4+ or CD8+ T cells sorted from blood, collected in a trial of the OX40 agonist ivuxolimab. The receptors come from an adult with an advanced solid tumor such as melanoma, head and neck, liver or kidney cancer.

The chain joins TRBV5-1 to TRBJ2-7; 7 nucleotides agree with TRBD1. J was trimmed by 7 bases and V by 4 bases; bases with no gene match: 17. CDR3 length equals 16 residues. CDR1 is SGHRS and CDR2 is YFSETQ in the germline V gene. CDR3 region: CASSPTGASVNNEQYF. CDR3 coding DNA: TGCGCCAGCAGCCCTACAGGGGCCTCCGTTAACAATGAGCAGTACTTC.

The chain carries TRBV18 and TRBJ2-1, with a weak D call TRBD1 (6 bases). Germline V gene sequence: CDR1 KGHSH, CDR2 LQKENI. The ends were cut back, 3 bases at V and 4 bases at J, with 16 bases in the middle. CDR3 length: 16 amino acids. The CDR3: CASSPTGTFTYNEQFF. The CDR3 DNA reads as TGTGCCAGCTCACCTACCGGGACATTTACTTACAATGAGCAGTTCTTC.

The chain couples TRBV15 to TRBJ2-7, with D tentatively TRBD2 (6 bases). V was cut by 0 bases and J by 11 bases, with 14 bases left in between. The germline V gene has CDR1 LNHNV and CDR2 YYDKDF (reference sequence). The CDR3 is 13 residues long. The CDR3 is CATSRDPGDGEYF. CDR3 nucleotide sequence: TGTGCCACCAGCAGAGATCCGGGGGACGGGGAGTACTTC.

This chain connects TRBV5-6 to TRBJ2-5; D is perhaps TRBD1 or TRBD2 (6 bases each). The CDR3 runs to 17 residues. Trimming removed 6 bases at V and 5 bases at J, with 26 bases between. Germline values: CDR1 SGHDT, CDR2 YYEEEE. The CDR3 loop is CASTIPSWGGGRETQYF. CDR3 nucleotides: TGTGCCAGCACCATTCCATCCTGGGGTGGGGGGCGTGAGACCCAGTACTTC.

This clone was detected a few times. This chain connects TRBV19 to TRBJ1-2, with D perhaps matching TRBD1 (5 bases). CDR3 size: 18 residues. V lost 1 base and J lost 4, with 22 bases in between. Germline CDR1 and CDR2: LNHDA and SQIVND (reference sequence). The DNA of the CDR3 is TGTGCCAGTAGTATAGTTGCTCACGGTAAGGGGAGGGCCTATGGCTACACCTTC. Encoded protein: CASSIVAHGKGRAYGYTF. Full variable domain (remainder filled in from reference TRBV19 and TRBJ1-2): DGGITQSPKYLFRKEGQNVTLSCEQNLNHDAMYWYRQDPGQGLRLIYYSQIVNDFQKGDIAEGYSVSREKKESFPLTVTSAQKNPTAFYLCASSIVAHGKGRAYGYTFGSGTRLTVV.